The clone carrying this TCR beta chain has at least ten counts. This specimen comes from a study of T cells in Graves' hyperthyroidism and ophthalmopathy. TCR beta CDR3 regions were amplified from RNA transcripts. The TCR CDR3 was amplified in a first-round RT-PCR using the HTBI primer set. TCRdb independently ran MiXCR on the multiplex PCR reads; one entry per CDR3 protein. This table has about 59,000 distinct CDR3 sequences, around 53% appearing once. The sequence came from an older woman with Graves' ophthalmopathy. Input material: blood.

The CDR3 reads CASSFKETQYF. The CDR3 DNA reads as TGTGCCAGCAGCTTTAAAGAGACCCAGTACTTC. This sequence joins TRBV11-1 and TRBJ2-5; D unclear. This CDR3 spans 11 amino acids. In germline, CDR1 is SGHAT, CDR2 FQDESV (reference sequence). Trimming left V 3 bases short and J 3 bases short, with 2 bases between.